These 25 T cell receptor beta chains were sequenced from one sample in a study of cytomegalovirus exposure and HLA in healthy donors. In the PCR, 60 Vbeta and 13 Jbeta primers were used. The table came from immunoSEQ multiplex PCR; TCRdb's copy has only in-frame clones and leaves some out. This table has about 120,000 clones, 78% appearing once. Source material: PBMCs. The receptors derive from a woman between 25 and 40 years old in good health and CMV-seropositive.

The chain joins TRBV18 to TRBJ2-7; possibly TRBD1 for D (6 bases). There are 15 residues in the CDR3. The germline gives CDR1 KGHSH, CDR2 LQKENI. The germline V and J ends were trimmed by 8 bases and 6 bases, with 23 bases remaining between them. The CDR3 reads CASPPGQGGRFEQYF. The CDR3 DNA is TGTGCCAGCCCCCCCGGACAAGGGGGTAGATTCGAGCAGTACTTC. Complete variable domain (other parts from reference TRBV18 and TRBJ2-7): NAGVMQNPRHLVRRRGQEARLRCSPMKGHSHVYWYRQLPEEGLKFMVYLQKENIIDESGMPKERFSAEFPKEGPSILRIQQVVRGDSAAYFCASPPGQGGRFEQYFGPGTRLTVT.

The chain has TRBV7-6 and TRBJ2-7; D is uncertain. The CDR3 is made up of 12 amino acids. Germline assignment: CDR1 SGHVS and CDR2 FNYEAQ. As DNA, the CDR3 is TGTTGTTATACTGTTAGCTCCTACGAGCAGTACTTC. Its protein product is CCYTVSSYEQYF.

This clone was seen a single time. The CDR3 here is CASSSGGQETQYF. The CDR3 DNA sequence: TGTGCCAGCTCATCCGGGGGGCAAGAGACCCAGTACTTC. This sequence joins TRBV18 and TRBJ2-5; 7 bases line up with TRBD2. V shed 5 bases, J shed 2 bases, and the junction held 2 bases outside the gene matches. The length of the CDR3 is 13 residues. Per germline, CDR1 KGHSH and CDR2 LQKENI.

The rearrangement links TRBV4-1 to TRBJ1-5, with unresolved D. This CDR3 has 16 amino acids. V was trimmed by 0 bases and J by 4 bases, leaving 13 bases between them. Germline V CDR1 and CDR2: MGHRA, YSYEKL. The CDR3 DNA follows: TGCGCCAGCAGCCAAGATAGCAGCGGGCGAAATCAGCCCCAGCATTTT. Translated, it gives CASSQDSSGRNQPQHF.

The rearrangement links TRBV12-5 to TRBJ2-1, with 8 bases aligning to TRBD1. The germline CDR1 and CDR2 sequences are LGHNT and FRNRAP. This CDR3 spans 17 amino acids. V lost 0 bases, J lost 6 bases, and 10 bases stayed unmatched. CDR3 DNA: TGTGCTAGTGGTTTGGTACTTACAGGGGGATCTCGCAATGAGCAGTTCTTC. Its translation: CASGLVLTGGSRNEQFF.

V is TRBV6-5 and J is TRBJ2-3; TRBD1 agrees at 7 bases. CDR3 length equals 13 residues. Losses at the gene ends were 2 bases for V and 10 bases for J; bases not matched to a gene: 6. The germline gives CDR1 MNHEY, CDR2 SVGAGI. The CDR3 coding sequence is TGTGCCAGCAGTTACCAACGGACAGGATCGCAGTATTTT. Its translation is CASSYQRTGSQYF.

J is TRBJ1-1 and V is TRBV5-1; D call uncertain. CDR1 and CDR2 from the germline V gene are SGHRS and YFSETQ. V was shortened by 1 base and J by 0 bases, with 10 bases between the two germline ends. This CDR3 has 15 amino acids. In DNA form, the CDR3 reads TGCGCCAGCAGCTTGAGCCCGGAGTTGAACACTGAAGCTTTCTTT. Its protein is CASSLSPELNTEAFF.

This clone was found once. The chain is built from TRBV29-1 and TRBJ1-3; no definite D call. The CDR3 length is 12 residues. V lost 4 bases to trimming and J lost 4 bases, with 8 bases between them. Per germline, CDR1 SQVTM and CDR2 ANQGSEA. CDR3 DNA sequence: TGCAGCGTTGTTACATACGGAAACACCATATATTTT. Its protein is CSVVTYGNTIYF.

The J gene is TRBJ2-3, the V gene TRBV15, with 8 bases that match TRBD2. V was pared by 6 bases and J by 7 bases, with 12 bases of the junction left unmatched. The CDR3 runs 15 residues. Germline-derived CDR1 and CDR2 are LNHNV and YYDKDF (reference sequence). CDR3 sequence: CATSLLGTSVNTQYF. CDR3 coding DNA: TGTGCCACCAGTCTTTTAGGGACTAGTGTAAATACGCAGTATTTT.

The V gene is TRBV4-3, the J gene TRBJ2-7, with 8 positions matching TRBD1. This CDR3 region has 13 residues. Germline loops: CDR1 LGHNA, CDR2 YSLEER. The trim removed 3 bases at V and 6 bases at J, leaving 4 bases unmatched. CDR3 nucleotides: TGCGCCAGCAGCCACGACGACAGGGGCGAGCAGTACTTC. The encoded protein is CASSHDDRGEQYF.

The rearrangement joins TRBV9 to TRBJ2-1, with 10 bases fitting TRBD1. With V trimmed by 3 bases and J by 9 bases, 3 bases remained unmatched. The germline gives CDR1 SGDLS, CDR2 YYNGEE. This CDR3 comprises 13 residues. CDR3 sequence: CASSGDRGPEQFF. Written as DNA, the CDR3 is TGTGCCAGCAGCGGGGACAGGGGTCCTGAGCAGTTCTTC.

This clone was counted between two and nine times. CDR3 in amino acids: CASSYTGGPYTGELFF. The CDR3, as DNA: TGTGCCAGCAGTTATACCGGGGGGCCGTACACCGGGGAGCTGTTTTTT. V is TRBV11-3 and J is TRBJ2-2; tentatively, D is TRBD2 (7 bases). The germline CDR1 and CDR2 sequences are SGHNT and YENEEA. CDR3 length: 16 amino acids. Trimming stripped 6 bases from V and 3 bases from J, with 17 bases between.

V is TRBV27 and J is TRBJ1-2; no clear D gene. Trimming took off 2 bases at V and 3 bases at J, with 7 bases between the two ends. Germline values: CDR1 MNHEY, CDR2 SMNVEV (reference sequence). The CDR3 totals 13 residues. CDR3 in amino acids: CASSLSSDYGYTF. As DNA, the CDR3 is TGTGCCAGCAGTTTAAGCTCGGACTATGGCTACACCTTC.

This clone was found a few times. The rearrangement links TRBV30 to TRBJ1-6; D remains unclear. The germline V and J ends were trimmed by 3 bases and 5 bases, with 8 bases remaining between them. The CDR3 covers 13 residues. Germline V gene sequence: CDR1 GTSNPN, CDR2 SVGIG (reference sequence). DNA of the CDR3: TGTGCCTGGAGGCGGCGGGATAATTCACCCCTCCACTTT. Its translation is CAWRRRDNSPLHF.

The chain is built from TRBV9 and TRBJ1-4, with TRBD1 matching 7 bases. Trimming cost V 3 bases and J 5 bases; bases outside gene matches: 7. From germline, CDR1 is SGDLS and CDR2 YYNGEE. The CDR3 runs to 15 residues. This chain's CDR3 is CASSETGQQNEKLFF. In DNA, the CDR3 is TGTGCCAGCAGCGAGACGGGACAGCAAAATGAAAAACTGTTTTTT.

This clone appeared a single time. The J gene is TRBJ2-4, the V gene TRBV6-6, with 7 bases matching TRBD2. After removal of 5 bases from V and 8 bases from J, the junction contained 3 bases not matched to a gene. The CDR3 spans 12 residues. Germline loops: CDR1 MNHNY, CDR2 SVGAGI (reference sequence). The CDR3 bases are TGTGCCAGCAGTCCAGGGAGGGACATTCAGTACTTC. This codes for CASSPGRDIQYF.

The table lists this clone with a few counts. J is TRBJ1-4 and V is TRBV30; D is perhaps TRBD1 (6 bases). CDR3 length: 13 residues. From germline, CDR1 is GTSNPN and CDR2 SVGIG (reference sequence). With 4 bases removed from V and 8 bases from J, the gap between germline ends came to 14 bases. CDR3 bases: TGTGCCTGGAACGGGGGGCCGGGGGAAAAACTGTTTTTT. It yields the protein CAWNGGPGEKLFF.

This chain joins TRBV7-9 and TRBJ2-3; 15 bases map to TRBD2. Germline CDR1 and CDR2: SEHNR and FQNEAQ (reference sequence). CDR3 size: 16 residues. J gave up 6 bases and V 6 bases, and 7 bases lay outside the gene matches. For the CDR3, the DNA is TGTGCCAGCAGGGGCGGACTAGCGGGGGGGAAGGATACGCAGTATTTT. Translating it yields CASRGGLAGGKDTQYF.

This chain connects TRBV5-1 to TRBJ2-7; D is uncertain. The V end was cut by 4 bases, the J end by 2 bases, with 10 bases between. The CDR3 runs 13 residues. CDR1 SGHRS and CDR2 YFSETQ come from the germline V gene. CDR3 nucleotide sequence: TGCGCCAGCAGCCCGTGGCGGCCCTACGAGCAGTACTTC. Residues: CASSPWRPYEQYF. The full variable domain, with the rest looked up from reference TRBV5-1 and TRBJ2-7, is KAGVTQTPRYLIKTRGQQVTLSCSPISGHRSVSWYQQTPGQGLQFLFEYFSETQRNKGNFPGRFSGRQFSNSRSEMNVSTLELGDSALYLCASSPWRPYEQYFGPGTRLTVT.

The chain links TRBV28 to TRBJ2-5, with D unclear. The J call may not be correct, given that the DNA end is closer to TRBJ2-7. The CDR3 length is 12 residues. Germline-derived CDR1 and CDR2 are MDHEN and SYDVKM. CDR3 region: CASWSSIYEQYF. CDR3 nucleotides: TGTGCCAGCTGGAGCAGCATCTACGAGCAGTACTTC.

V usage is TRBV9 and J usage is TRBJ2-5, with 8 bases fitting TRBD1. Looked up from germline, CDR1 is SGDLS and CDR2 is YYNGEE. The CDR3 covers 15 residues. V was pared by 2 bases and J by 4 bases, with 7 bases of the junction left unmatched. For the CDR3, the DNA is TGTGCCAGCAGCGTCCGGACAGGGTCTTTAGAGACCCAGTACTTC. Residues: CASSVRTGSLETQYF.

This sequence joins TRBV14 and TRBJ2-5; 7 nucleotides line up with TRBD1. Trimming took 2 bases from V and 0 from J; bases not matched to a gene: 3. Germline CDR1 and CDR2: SGHDN and FVKESK. This CDR3 has 15 amino acids. The CDR3 loop is CASSQRQGYQETQYF. The CDR3 DNA follows: TGTGCCAGCAGCCAAAGACAGGGCTACCAAGAGACCCAGTACTTC.

J is TRBJ2-5 and V is TRBV12-5, with TRBD1 matching over 7 bases. V shed 1 base, J shed 1 base, and the junction held 9 bases outside the gene matches. CDR1 and CDR2 (germline): LGHNT, FRNRAP. This CDR3 spans 17 amino acids. Here the CDR3 DNA reads TGTGCTAGTGGTTTGGCCGACAGGGATTTATCCCAAGAGACCCAGTACTTC. It codes for CASGLADRDLSQETQYF.

This chain links TRBV28 with TRBJ2-2; tentative D call: TRBD2 (5 bases). V lost 9 bases, J lost 0 bases, and 26 bases lay in between. Germline assignment: CDR1 MDHEN and CDR2 SYDVKM. The CDR3 covers 19 residues. Here the CDR3 DNA reads TGTGCCAGGACACCACGAAACCTCCTAGCCTACGCGAACACCGGGGAGCTGTTTTTT. The encoded protein is CARTPRNLLAYANTGELFF.

The chain couples TRBV5-1 to TRBJ2-3; tentatively, D is TRBD2 (6 bases). There are 16 residues in the CDR3. V lost 0 bases and J lost 3, with 14 bases in between. The germline V gene encodes CDR1 SGHRS and CDR2 YFSETQ. As DNA, the CDR3 is TGCGCCAGCAGCTTGGTGGTCGCCGGGGGAACAGATACGCAGTATTTT. Amino acids: CASSLVVAGGTDTQYF.